What follows describes a single TCR beta chain. The data derive from a study of blood T cell repertoires in COVID-19. Which cohort a participant joined came from the clinical history participants gave. The CDR3 is 15 residues long. The trim removed 4 bases at V and 6 bases at J, leaving 10 bases unmatched. Looked up from germline, CDR1 is LGHDT and CDR2 is YNNKEL (reference sequence). The assay was immunoSEQ multiplex PCR, and TCRdb's table has in-frame clones only and misses some. The repertoire has 250,000 to 350,000 clones, 90% of them found once; the top ten carry roughly 1.6%. Sequenced sample: PBMCs or T cells enriched from blood (not recorded which). The chain combines TRBV3-1 (or the pseudogene TRBV3-2) with TRBJ1-2; the match to TRBD1 covers 8 bases. The origin of this receptor is a young woman with acute COVID-19. CDR3 nucleotide sequence: TGTGCCAGCAGCCCAACCAGGGGGCCGTGGAATGGCTACACCTTC. It is translated as CASSPTRGPWNGYTF.